This TCR beta chain appears in the sequencing data of a study of cytomegalovirus exposure and HLA in healthy donors. General observations from the study: Across donors, most TCRs were seen rarely, yet some public ones were widespread.

Turning to this clone: Its target is not known.

The V end was cut by 7 bases, the J end by 1 base, with 10 bases between. The CDR3 loop spans 14 amino acids. Germline V lookup: CDR1 SGHAT, CDR2 FQNNGV. The study ran its PCR with 60 Vbeta and 13 Jbeta primers. Original data processing: A follow-up analysis tallied 73 million or so unique TCR beta chains, roughly 11 million shared. TCRdb's copy holds only in-frame clones and misses some; the assay was immunoSEQ multiplex PCR. The DNA was the basis for D and trimming; V, J and clone size are from that table. Of about 250,000 clones in the sample, 80% to 90% are singletons; the top ten hold roughly 0.24%.

This rearrangement joins TRBV11-2 to TRBJ2-2, with D perhaps matching TRBD1 (6 bases). The sequence derives from a girl aged 2-15 years in good health and CMV-seronegative. Sample: PBMCs. For the CDR3, the DNA is TGTGCCAGCAACCCGACAGGGAACACCGGGGAGCTGTTTTTT. This encodes CASNPTGNTGELFF.